The clone carrying this TCR beta chain was detected ten times or more. What it binds is unknown. This CDR3 comprises 14 residues. Germline CDR1 reads MNHNS; CDR2 reads SASEGT. V was clipped by 9 bases and J by 13 bases, with 27 bases between them. Assay: immunoSEQ multiplex PCR; the TCRdb copy retains only in-frame clones and omits some. In the table there are about a million clones, about 72% of which are singletons. The sample comes from a study of shared clonotypes between healthy human individuals. Study-level information: Those who served as donors were a couple of women and three men between the ages of 18 and 49. Study outcomes and limitations: Several donors showed sharing of roughly 5% of naive CD4 clonotypes.

This clonotype was sampled from a man aged 18 to 30 in good health. Some clones in this sample may be carry-over from other donors' samples. V gene TRBV6-1 combines with J gene TRBJ1-1; perhaps TRBD1 as D (6 bases). Input material: memory CD4+ T cells from PBMCs. The sample's subset: CD45RA-negative fraction. The CDR3 DNA reads as TGTGCCAGTATTTCACCCGGGACACACTCCCGCCTTTTCTTT. Translating gives CASISPGTHSRLFF.